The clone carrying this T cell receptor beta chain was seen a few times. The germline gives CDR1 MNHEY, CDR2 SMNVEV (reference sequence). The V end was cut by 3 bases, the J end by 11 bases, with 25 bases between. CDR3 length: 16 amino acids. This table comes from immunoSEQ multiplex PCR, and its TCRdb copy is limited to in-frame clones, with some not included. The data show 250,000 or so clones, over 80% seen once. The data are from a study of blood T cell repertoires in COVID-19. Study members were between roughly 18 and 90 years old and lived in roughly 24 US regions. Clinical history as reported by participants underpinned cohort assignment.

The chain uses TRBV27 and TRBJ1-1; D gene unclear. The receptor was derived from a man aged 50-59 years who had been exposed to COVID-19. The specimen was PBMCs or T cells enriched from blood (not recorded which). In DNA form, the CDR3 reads TGTGCCAGCAGTTTGTCGGCGGGAGACTACGCGTTTTTGGCTTTCTTT. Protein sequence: CASSLSAGDYAFLAFF.